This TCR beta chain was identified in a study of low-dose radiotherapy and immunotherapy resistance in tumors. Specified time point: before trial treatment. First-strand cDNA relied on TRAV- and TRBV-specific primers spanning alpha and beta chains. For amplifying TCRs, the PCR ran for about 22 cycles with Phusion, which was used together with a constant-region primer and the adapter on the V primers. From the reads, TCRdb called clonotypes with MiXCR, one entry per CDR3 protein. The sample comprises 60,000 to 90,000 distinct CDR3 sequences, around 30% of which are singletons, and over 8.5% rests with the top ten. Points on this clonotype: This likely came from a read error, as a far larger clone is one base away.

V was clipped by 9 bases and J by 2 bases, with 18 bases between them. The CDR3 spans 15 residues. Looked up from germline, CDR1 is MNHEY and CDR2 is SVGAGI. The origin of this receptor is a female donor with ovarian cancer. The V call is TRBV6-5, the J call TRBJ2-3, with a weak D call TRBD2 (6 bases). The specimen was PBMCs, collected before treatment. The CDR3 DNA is TGTGCCAGAGGTCGAGGCGGGGTGATCACAGATACGCAGTATTTT. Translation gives CARGRGGVITDTQYF.